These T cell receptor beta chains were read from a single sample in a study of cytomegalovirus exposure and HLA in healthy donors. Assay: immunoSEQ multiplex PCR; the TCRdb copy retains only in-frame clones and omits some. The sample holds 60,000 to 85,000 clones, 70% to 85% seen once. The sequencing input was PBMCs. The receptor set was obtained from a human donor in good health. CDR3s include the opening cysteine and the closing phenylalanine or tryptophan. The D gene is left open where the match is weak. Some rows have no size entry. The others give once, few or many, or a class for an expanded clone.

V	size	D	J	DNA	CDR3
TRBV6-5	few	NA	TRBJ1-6	TGTGCCAGCAGTTACAAGGGGTCGGGTTCACCCCTCCACTTT	CASSYKGSGSPLHF
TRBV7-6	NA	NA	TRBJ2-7	TGTGCCAGCAGCTACGAAAGCCAGGGCAGCTCCTACGAGCAGTACTTC	CASSYESQGSSYEQYF
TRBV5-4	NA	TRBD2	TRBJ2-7	TGTGCCAGCAGCGCCTCCGGGACTAGCTGTGAGCAGTACTTC	CASSASGTSCEQYF
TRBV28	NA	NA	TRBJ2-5	TGTGCCAGCAGTTTATCGGAGACCCAGTACTTC	CASSLSETQYF
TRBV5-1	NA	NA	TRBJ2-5	TGCGCCAGCAGCTTGGCCGGGGGTACCTGGGATGGAGAGACCCAGTACTTC	CASSLAGGTWDGETQYF
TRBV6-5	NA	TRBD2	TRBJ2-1	TGTGCCAGCAGTTACTCAGAACTAGCGGGGAACAATGAGCAGTTCTTC	CASSYSELAGNNEQFF
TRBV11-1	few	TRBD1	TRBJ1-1	TGTGCCAGCAGCTTCGACAGGGGGGACACTGAAGCTTTCTTT	CASSFDRGDTEAFF
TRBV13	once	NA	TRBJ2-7	TGTGCCAGCAGCTTAGGGGGGGAGGTCTACGAGCAGTACTTC	CASSLGGEVYEQYF
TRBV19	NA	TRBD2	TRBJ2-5	TGTGCCAGTCGAAGGGAGGGTTTGGAGACCCAGTACTTC	CASRREGLETQYF
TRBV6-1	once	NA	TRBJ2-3	TGTGCCAGCTCCGAAGCCAGGAATACGCAGTATTTT	CASSEARNTQYF
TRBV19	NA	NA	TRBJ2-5	TGTGCCTCCAAATCTTCGTCGGGGGAAGAGACCCAGTACTTC	CASKSSSGEETQYF
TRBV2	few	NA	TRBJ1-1	TGTGCCAGCAGTGCCTCGGGAGGGCCGAACACTGAAGCTTTCTTT	CASSASGGPNTEAFF
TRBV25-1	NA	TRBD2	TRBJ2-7	TGTGCCAGCAGTGAGTCGCTAGCGGGAGGGCCCCACGAGCAGTACTTC	CASSESLAGGPHEQYF
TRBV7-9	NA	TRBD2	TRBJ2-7	TGTGCCAGCAGCTTAGCGGCTAGCGGGAGGGGTGGCGAGCAGTACTTC	CASSLAASGRGGEQYF
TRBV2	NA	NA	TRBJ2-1	TGTGCCAGCAGTGAGCTAGTGGATGAGCAGTTCTTC	CASSELVDEQFF
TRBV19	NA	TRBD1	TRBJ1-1	TGTGCCAGTAGTATAGGGACAGGGGGCTTGGATACGACTGAAGCTTTCTTT	CASSIGTGGLDTTEAFF
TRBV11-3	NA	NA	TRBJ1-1	TGTGCCAGCAGCTTAGGATCCGGGAGGGCTTTCTTT	CASSLGSGRAFF
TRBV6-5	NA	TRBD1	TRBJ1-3	TGTGCCAGTCGGGACAGGGGGCCTGGAAACACCATATATTTT	CASRDRGPGNTIYF